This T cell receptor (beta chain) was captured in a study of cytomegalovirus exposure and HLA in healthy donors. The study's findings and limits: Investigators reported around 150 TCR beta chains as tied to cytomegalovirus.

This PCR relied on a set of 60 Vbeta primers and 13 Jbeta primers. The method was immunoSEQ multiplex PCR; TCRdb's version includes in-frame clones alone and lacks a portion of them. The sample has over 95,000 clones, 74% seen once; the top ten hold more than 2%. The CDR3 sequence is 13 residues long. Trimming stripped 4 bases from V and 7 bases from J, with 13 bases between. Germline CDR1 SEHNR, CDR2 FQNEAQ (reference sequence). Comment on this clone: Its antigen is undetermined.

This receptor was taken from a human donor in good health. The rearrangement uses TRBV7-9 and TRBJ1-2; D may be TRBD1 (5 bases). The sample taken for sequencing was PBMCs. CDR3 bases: TGTGCCAGCAGCTCTCGGGACTTCGGTGGCTACACCTTC. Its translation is CASSSRDFGGYTF.